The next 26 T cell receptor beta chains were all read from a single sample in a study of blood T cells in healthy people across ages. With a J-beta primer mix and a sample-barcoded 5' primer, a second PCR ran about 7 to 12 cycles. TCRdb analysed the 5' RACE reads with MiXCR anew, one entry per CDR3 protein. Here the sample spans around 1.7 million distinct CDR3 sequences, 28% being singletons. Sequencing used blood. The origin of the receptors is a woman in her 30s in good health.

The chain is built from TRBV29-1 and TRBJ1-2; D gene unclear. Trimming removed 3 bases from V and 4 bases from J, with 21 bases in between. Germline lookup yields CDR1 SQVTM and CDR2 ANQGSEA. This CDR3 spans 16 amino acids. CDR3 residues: CSVDNLDTLTFYGYTF. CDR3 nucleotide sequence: TGCAGCGTTGACAATTTAGACACTCTAACCTTCTATGGCTACACCTTC.

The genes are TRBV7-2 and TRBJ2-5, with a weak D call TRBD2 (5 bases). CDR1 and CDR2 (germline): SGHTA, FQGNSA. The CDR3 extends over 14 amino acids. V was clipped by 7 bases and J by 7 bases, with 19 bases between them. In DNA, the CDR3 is TGTGCCAGCAATCCCTCTTATGGTGCGGGGACCCAGTACTTC. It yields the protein CASNPSYGAGTQYF.

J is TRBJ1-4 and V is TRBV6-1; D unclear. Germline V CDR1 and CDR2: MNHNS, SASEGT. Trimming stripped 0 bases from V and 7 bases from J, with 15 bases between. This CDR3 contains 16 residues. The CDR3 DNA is TGTGCCAGCAGTGAAGCGCATTCCGGGGTTATTGAAAAACTGTTTTTT. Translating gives CASSEAHSGVIEKLFF.

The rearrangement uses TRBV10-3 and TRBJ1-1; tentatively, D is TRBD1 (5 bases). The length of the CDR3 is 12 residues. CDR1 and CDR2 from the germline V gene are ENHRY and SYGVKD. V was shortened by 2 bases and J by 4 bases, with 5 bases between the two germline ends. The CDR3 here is CAISEGGTEAFF. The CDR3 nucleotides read TGTGCCATCAGTGAGGGGGGCACTGAAGCTTTCTTT.

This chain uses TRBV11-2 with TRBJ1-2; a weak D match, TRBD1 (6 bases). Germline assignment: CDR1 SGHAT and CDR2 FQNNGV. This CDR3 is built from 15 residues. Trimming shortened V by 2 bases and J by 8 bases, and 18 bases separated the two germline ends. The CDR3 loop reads CASSLSNRVVGGYTF. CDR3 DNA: TGTGCCAGCAGCTTATCAAACAGGGTGGTGGGAGGCTACACCTTC.

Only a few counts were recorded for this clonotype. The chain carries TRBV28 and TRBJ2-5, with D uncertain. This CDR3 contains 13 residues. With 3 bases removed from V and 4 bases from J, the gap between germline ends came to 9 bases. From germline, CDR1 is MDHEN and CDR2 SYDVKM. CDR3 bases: TGTGCCAGCAGTTTTGTCGAGTCAGAGACCCAGTACTTC. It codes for CASSFVESETQYF.

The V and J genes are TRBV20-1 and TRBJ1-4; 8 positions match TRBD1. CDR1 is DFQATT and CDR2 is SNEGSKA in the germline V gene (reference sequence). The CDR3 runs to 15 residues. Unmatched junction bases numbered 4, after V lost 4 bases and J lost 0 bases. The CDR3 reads CSATDRGATNEKLFF. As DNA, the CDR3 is TGCAGTGCTACAGACAGGGGAGCAACTAATGAAAAACTGTTTTTT.

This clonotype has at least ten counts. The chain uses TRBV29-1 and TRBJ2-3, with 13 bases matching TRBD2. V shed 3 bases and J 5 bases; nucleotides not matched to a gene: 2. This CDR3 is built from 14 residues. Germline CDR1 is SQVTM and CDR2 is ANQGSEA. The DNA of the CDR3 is TGCAGCGTTGAGACTAGCGGGAGGATAGATACGCAGTATTTT. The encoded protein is CSVETSGRIDTQYF.

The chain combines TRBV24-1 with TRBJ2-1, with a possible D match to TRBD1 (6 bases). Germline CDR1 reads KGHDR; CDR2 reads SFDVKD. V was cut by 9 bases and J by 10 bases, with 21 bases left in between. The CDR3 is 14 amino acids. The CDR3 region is CATAARDGQPEQFF. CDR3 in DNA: TGTGCCACCGCGGCCCGGGACGGACAGCCCGAGCAGTTCTTC.

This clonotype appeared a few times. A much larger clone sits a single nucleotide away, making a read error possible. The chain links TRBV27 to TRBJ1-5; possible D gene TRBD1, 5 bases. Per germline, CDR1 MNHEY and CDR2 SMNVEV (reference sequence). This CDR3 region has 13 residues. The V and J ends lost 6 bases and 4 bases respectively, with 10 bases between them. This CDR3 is CASRWGGNQPQHF. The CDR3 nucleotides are TGTGCCAGCAGGTGGGGGGGGAATCAGCCCCAGCATTTT.

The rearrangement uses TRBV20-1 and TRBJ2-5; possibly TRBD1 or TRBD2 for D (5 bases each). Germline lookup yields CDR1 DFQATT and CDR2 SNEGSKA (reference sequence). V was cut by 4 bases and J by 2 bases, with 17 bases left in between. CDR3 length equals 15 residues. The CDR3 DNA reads TGCAGTGCTACACAGTCCCGGGACGAGCAAGAGACCCAGTACTTC. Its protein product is CSATQSRDEQETQYF.

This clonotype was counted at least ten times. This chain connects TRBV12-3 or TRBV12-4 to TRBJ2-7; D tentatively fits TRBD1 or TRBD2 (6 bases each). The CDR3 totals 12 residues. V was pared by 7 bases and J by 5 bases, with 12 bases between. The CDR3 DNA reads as TGTGCCAGCACCGGGGGCAGGGACGAGCAGTACTTC. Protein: CASTGGRDEQYF.

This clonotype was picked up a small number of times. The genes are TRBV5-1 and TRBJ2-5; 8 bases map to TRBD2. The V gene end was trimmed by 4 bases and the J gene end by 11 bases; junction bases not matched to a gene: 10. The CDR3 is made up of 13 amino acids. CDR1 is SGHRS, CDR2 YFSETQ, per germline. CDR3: CASSRDGRGEQYF. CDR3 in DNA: TGCGCCAGCAGCCGGGACGGGAGGGGGGAGCAGTACTTC.

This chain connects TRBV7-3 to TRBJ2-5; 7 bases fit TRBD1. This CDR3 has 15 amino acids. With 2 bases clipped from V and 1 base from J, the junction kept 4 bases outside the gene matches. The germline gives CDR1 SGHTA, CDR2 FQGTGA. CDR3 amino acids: CASSLWGQPQETQYF. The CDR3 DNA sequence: TGTGCCAGCAGCTTATGGGGACAGCCCCAAGAGACCCAGTACTTC.

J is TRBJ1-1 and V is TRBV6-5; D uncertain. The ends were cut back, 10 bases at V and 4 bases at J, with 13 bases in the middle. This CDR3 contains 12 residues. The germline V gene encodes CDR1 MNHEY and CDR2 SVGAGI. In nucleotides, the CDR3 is TGTGCCACTAGGAGGCTAGGCACTGAAGCTTTCTTT. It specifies CATRRLGTEAFF.

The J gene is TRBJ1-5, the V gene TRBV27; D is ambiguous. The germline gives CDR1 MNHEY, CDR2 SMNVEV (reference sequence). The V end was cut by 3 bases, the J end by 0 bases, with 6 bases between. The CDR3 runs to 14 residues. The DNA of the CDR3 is TGTGCCAGCAGTTTCAAGTATAGCAATCAGCCCCAGCATTTT. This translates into CASSFKYSNQPQHF.

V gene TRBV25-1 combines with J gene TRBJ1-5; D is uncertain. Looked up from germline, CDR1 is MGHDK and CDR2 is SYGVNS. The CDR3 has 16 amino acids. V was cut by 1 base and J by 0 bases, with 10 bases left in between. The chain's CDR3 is CASSELRFYSNQPQHF. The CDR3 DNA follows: TGTGCCAGCAGTGAATTGAGATTTTATAGCAATCAGCCCCAGCATTTT.

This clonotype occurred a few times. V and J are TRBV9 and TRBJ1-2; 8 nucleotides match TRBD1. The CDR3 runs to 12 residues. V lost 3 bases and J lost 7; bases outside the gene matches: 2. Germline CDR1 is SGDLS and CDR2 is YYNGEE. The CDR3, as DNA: TGTGCCAGCAGCGGGACAGGGTCTGGCTACACCTTC. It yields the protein CASSGTGSGYTF. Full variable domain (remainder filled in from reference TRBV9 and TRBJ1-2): DSGVTQTPKHLITATGQRVTLRCSPRSGDLSVYWYQQSLDQGLQFLIQYYNGEERAKGNILERFSAQQFPDLHSELNLSSLELGDSALYFCASSGTGSGYTFGSGTRLTVV.

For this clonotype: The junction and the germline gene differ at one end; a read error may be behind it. The CDR3 bases are TGTGCCAGCAGTTTAGGGGCAGGGGACACTGAAGCTTTCTTT. Its protein product is CASSLGAGDTEAFF. The chain employs TRBV5-1 and TRBJ1-1; weak D call: TRBD1 (6 bases). CDR1 and CDR2 from the germline V gene are SGHRS and YFSETQ. This CDR3 spans 14 amino acids.

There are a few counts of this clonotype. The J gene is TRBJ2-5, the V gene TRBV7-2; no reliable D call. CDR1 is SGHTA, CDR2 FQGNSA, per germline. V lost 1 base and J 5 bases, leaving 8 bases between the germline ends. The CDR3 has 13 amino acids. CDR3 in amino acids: CASSLVTGETQYF. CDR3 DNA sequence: TGTGCCAGCAGCTTAGTCACTGGGGAGACCCAGTACTTC.

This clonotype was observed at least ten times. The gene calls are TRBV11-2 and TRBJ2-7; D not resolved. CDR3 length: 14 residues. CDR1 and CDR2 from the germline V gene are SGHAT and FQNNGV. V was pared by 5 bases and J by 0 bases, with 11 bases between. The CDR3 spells CASSTRKTSYEQYF. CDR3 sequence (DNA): TGTGCCAGCAGCACGCGCAAAACCTCCTACGAGCAGTACTTC.

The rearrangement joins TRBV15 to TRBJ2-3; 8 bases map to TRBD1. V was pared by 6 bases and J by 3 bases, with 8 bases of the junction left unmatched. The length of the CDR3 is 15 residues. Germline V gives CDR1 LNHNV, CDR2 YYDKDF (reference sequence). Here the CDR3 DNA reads TGTGCCACCAGTAGACAGGGGCGGGGAACAGATACGCAGTATTTT. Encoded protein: CATSRQGRGTDTQYF.

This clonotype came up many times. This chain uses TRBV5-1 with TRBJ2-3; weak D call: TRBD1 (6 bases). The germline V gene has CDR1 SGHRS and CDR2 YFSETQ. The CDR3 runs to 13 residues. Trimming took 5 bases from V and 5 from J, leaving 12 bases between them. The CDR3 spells CASRGRGRDTQYF. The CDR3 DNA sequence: TGCGCCAGCAGAGGCAGGGGAAGAGATACGCAGTATTTT.

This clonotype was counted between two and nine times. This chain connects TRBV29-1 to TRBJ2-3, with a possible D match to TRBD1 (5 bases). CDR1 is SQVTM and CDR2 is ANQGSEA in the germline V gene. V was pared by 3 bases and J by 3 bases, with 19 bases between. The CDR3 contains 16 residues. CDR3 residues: CSVDDPQGRDTDTQYF. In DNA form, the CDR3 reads TGCAGCGTTGATGATCCTCAGGGAAGGGATACAGATACGCAGTATTTT.

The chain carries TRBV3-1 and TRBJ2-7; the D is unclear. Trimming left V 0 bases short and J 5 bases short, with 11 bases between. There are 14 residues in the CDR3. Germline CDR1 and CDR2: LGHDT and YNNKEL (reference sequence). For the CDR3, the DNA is TGTGCCAGCAGCCAAGATCCGCCCTTGGACGAGCAGTACTTC. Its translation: CASSQDPPLDEQYF.

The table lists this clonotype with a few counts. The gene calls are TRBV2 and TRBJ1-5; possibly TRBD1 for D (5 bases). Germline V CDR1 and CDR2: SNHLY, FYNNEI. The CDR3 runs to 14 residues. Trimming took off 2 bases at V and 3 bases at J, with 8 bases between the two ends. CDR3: CASSELGDNQPQHF. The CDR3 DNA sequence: TGTGCCAGCAGTGAACTGGGGGACAATCAGCCCCAGCATTTT. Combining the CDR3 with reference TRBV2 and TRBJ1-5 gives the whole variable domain EPEVTQTPSHQVTQMGQEVILRCVPISNHLYFYWYRQILGQKVEFLVSFYNNEISEKSEIFDDQFSVERPDGSNFTLKIRSTKLEDSAMYFCASSELGDNQPQHFGDGTRLSIL.